These T cell receptor beta chains were read from a single sample in a study of identical twins. TCRdb re-derived calls from the 5' RACE reads in MiXCR, one entry per CDR3 protein. Among 450,000 to 600,000 distinct CDR3 sequences, 20% to 25% were seen once, and the ten largest hold approximately 0.5%. In addition, the sample was reused for a study of yellow fever vaccine responses in identical twins.

The sample comprised CD4+ T cells sorted from blood. Receptor source: a woman aged 18-30 years in good health. CDR3s include the opening cysteine and the closing phenylalanine or tryptophan. Fields, in order: J gene, V gene, CDR3 protein.

j_gene: TRBJ1-2
v_gene: TRBV5-1
CDR3aa: CASSGIGRDYGYTF

j_gene: TRBJ1-2
v_gene: TRBV9
CDR3aa: CASSVGGREETYGYTF

j_gene: TRBJ1-1
v_gene: TRBV5-1
CDR3aa: CASSLTGVEAFF

j_gene: TRBJ2-7
v_gene: TRBV6-1
CDR3aa: CASSTRTGGSYEQYF

j_gene: TRBJ2-1
v_gene: TRBV5-1
CDR3aa: CASSLVGHRGYNEQFF

j_gene: TRBJ2-5
v_gene: TRBV20-1
CDR3aa: CSARDLFASGRAPETQYF

j_gene: TRBJ1-5
v_gene: TRBV20-1
CDR3aa: CSAYRANQPQHF

j_gene: TRBJ2-3
v_gene: TRBV10-3
CDR3aa: CAISESGTSGARRVDTQYF

j_gene: TRBJ1-1
v_gene: TRBV12-3/TRBV12-4
CDR3aa: CASTIKGGQQAFF

j_gene: TRBJ2-2
v_gene: TRBV19
CDR3aa: CASSIRRLAGTGELFF

j_gene: TRBJ2-1
v_gene: TRBV20-1
CDR3aa: CSARDRSSGRAGEQFF

j_gene: TRBJ2-1
v_gene: TRBV5-1
CDR3aa: CASSQGTQRGNEQFF

j_gene: TRBJ2-5
v_gene: TRBV9
CDR3aa: CASSVGAGQETQYF

j_gene: TRBJ2-5
v_gene: TRBV29-1
CDR3aa: CSVGQRLQETQYF

j_gene: TRBJ2-5
v_gene: TRBV2
CDR3aa: CASRDGVEETQYF

j_gene: TRBJ2-7
v_gene: TRBV27
CDR3aa: CASSLGASGIYEQYF

j_gene: TRBJ2-1
v_gene: TRBV20-1
CDR3aa: CSAGIAGGRMGSYNEQFF

j_gene: TRBJ2-1
v_gene: TRBV2
CDR3aa: CASSDKNEQFF

j_gene: TRBJ2-7
v_gene: TRBV7-3
CDR3aa: CASSLYPSGYEQYF

j_gene: TRBJ1-1
v_gene: TRBV7-9
CDR3aa: CASSSLPGTGRELVF

j_gene: TRBJ2-1
v_gene: TRBV9
CDR3aa: CASSVAGTPLGNEQFF

j_gene: TRBJ2-3
v_gene: TRBV10-3
CDR3aa: CAITHRGSTDTQYF

j_gene: TRBJ2-1
v_gene: TRBV7-6
CDR3aa: CASSFDGGGHPYNEQFF

j_gene: TRBJ2-1
v_gene: TRBV12-3/TRBV12-4
CDR3aa: CASSQLAGRTYNEQFF

j_gene: TRBJ2-1
v_gene: TRBV20-1
CDR3aa: CSANRPENEQFF

j_gene: TRBJ2-4
v_gene: TRBV7-2
CDR3aa: CASSLELAKNIQYF

j_gene: TRBJ2-2
v_gene: TRBV29-1
CDR3aa: CSDQLGDKNTGELFF

j_gene: TRBJ2-5
v_gene: TRBV11-2
CDR3aa: CASSPLPRTVQETQYF

j_gene: TRBJ2-1
v_gene: TRBV28
CDR3aa: CASRGTSGTKGGGNEQFF

j_gene: TRBJ1-1
v_gene: TRBV7-2
CDR3aa: CASSSNRGPTEAFF

j_gene: TRBJ2-2
v_gene: TRBV28
CDR3aa: CASSSREGSVTGELFF

j_gene: TRBJ1-1
v_gene: TRBV2
CDR3aa: CASRVSLMNTEAFF

j_gene: TRBJ2-5
v_gene: TRBV5-1
CDR3aa: CASSSDGLVETQYF

j_gene: TRBJ2-5
v_gene: TRBV14
CDR3aa: CASSPTDWTGTETQYF

j_gene: TRBJ2-1
v_gene: TRBV3-1
CDR3aa: CASSPQVLAGGHEQFF

j_gene: TRBJ2-1
v_gene: TRBV11-2
CDR3aa: CASSLGPSTSGRASSYNEQFF

j_gene: TRBJ1-1
v_gene: TRBV2
CDR3aa: CAINRAPNTEAFF

j_gene: TRBJ2-3
v_gene: TRBV25-1
CDR3aa: CASSEALGTDTQYF

j_gene: TRBJ2-5
v_gene: TRBV4-1
CDR3aa: CASSQGLSGSQETQYF

j_gene: TRBJ1-2
v_gene: TRBV9
CDR3aa: CASSSPDKYGYTF

j_gene: TRBJ2-6
v_gene: TRBV11-2
CDR3aa: CASTSGVRSGANVLTF

j_gene: TRBJ2-2
v_gene: TRBV5-1
CDR3aa: CASSSRLAENTGELFF

j_gene: TRBJ1-4
v_gene: TRBV12-3/TRBV12-4
CDR3aa: CASSLEGRANEKLFF

j_gene: TRBJ2-2
v_gene: TRBV5-6
CDR3aa: CASSLATGGLRIGELFF

j_gene: TRBJ2-5
v_gene: TRBV20-1
CDR3aa: CSARGTGTVAQYF

j_gene: TRBJ2-1
v_gene: TRBV12-3/TRBV12-4
CDR3aa: CASSRTRGQGGFKTYNEQFF

j_gene: TRBJ2-2
v_gene: TRBV9
CDR3aa: CASSGGLAGVSNTGELFF

j_gene: TRBJ2-7
v_gene: TRBV3-1
CDR3aa: CASSQVGEQYF

j_gene: TRBJ2-7
v_gene: TRBV6-5
CDR3aa: CASSYGLGKPYEQYF

j_gene: TRBJ1-1
v_gene: TRBV7-3
CDR3aa: CASSPYSGGTEAFF

j_gene: TRBJ2-5
v_gene: TRBV27
CDR3aa: CASKWTGGSRETQYF

j_gene: TRBJ2-3
v_gene: TRBV20-1
CDR3aa: CSALWGRTDTQYF

j_gene: TRBJ1-1
v_gene: TRBV6-5
CDR3aa: CASSYDRVEGTEAFF

j_gene: TRBJ1-1
v_gene: TRBV20-1
CDR3aa: CSARSGGMNTEAFF

j_gene: TRBJ2-1
v_gene: TRBV5-1
CDR3aa: CASRPRDGGYNEQFF